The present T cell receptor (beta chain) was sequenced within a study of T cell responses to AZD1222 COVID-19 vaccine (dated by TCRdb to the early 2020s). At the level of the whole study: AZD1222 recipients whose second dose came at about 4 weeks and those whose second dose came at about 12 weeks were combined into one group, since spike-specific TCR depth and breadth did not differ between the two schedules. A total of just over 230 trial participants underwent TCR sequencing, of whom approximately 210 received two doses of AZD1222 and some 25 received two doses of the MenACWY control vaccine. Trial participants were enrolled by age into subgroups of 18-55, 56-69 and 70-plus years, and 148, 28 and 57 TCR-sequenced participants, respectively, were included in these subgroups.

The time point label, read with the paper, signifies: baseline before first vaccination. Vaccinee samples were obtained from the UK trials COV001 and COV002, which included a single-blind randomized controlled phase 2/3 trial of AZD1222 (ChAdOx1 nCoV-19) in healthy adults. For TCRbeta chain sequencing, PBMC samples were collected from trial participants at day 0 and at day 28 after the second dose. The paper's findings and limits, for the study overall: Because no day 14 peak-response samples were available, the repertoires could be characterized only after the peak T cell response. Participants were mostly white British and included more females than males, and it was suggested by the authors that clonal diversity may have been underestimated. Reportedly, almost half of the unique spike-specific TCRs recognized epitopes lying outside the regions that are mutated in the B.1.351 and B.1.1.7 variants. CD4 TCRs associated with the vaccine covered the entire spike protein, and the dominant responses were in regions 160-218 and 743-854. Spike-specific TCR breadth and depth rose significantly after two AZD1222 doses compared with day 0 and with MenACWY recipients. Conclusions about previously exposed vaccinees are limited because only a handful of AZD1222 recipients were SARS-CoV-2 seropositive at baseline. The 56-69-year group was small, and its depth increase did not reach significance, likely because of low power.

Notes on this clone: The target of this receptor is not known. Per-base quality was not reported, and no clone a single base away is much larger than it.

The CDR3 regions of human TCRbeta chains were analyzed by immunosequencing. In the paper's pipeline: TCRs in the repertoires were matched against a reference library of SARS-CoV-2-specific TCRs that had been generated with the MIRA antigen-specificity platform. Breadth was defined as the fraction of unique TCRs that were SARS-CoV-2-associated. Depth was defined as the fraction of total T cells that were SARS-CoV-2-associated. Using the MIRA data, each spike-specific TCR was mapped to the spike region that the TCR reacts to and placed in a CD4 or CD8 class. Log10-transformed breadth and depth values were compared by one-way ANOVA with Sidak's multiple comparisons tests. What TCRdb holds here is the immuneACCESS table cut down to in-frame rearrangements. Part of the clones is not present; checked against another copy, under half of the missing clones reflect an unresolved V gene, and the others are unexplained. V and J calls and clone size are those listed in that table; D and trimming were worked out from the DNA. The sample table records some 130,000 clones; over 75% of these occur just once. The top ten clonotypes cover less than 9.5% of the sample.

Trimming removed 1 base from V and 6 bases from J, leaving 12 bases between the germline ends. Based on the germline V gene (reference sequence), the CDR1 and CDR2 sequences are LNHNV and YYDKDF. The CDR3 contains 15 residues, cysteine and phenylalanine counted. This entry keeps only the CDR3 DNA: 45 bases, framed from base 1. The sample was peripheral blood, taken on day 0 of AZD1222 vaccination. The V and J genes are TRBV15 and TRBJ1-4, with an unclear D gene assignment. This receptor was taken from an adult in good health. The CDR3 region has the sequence CATSRGRLTDEKLFF. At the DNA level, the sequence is TGTGCCACCAGCAGAGGTAGACTTACGGATGAAAAACTGTTTTTT.